This is a list of T cell receptor beta chains from one sample in a study of blood T cell repertoires in COVID-19. Assay: immunoSEQ multiplex PCR; the TCRdb copy retains only in-frame clones and omits some. The sample consists of nearly 350,000 clones, about 88% of them appearing once. Material: peripheral blood. These receptors were taken from a woman in her seventies with COVID-19, enrolled during active disease. CDR3s include the opening cysteine and the closing phenylalanine or tryptophan. The D gene is left open where the match is weak. Rows may omit the clone size; those that give it use once, few, many or a size class.

cdr3_aa	cdr3_nt	cdr3_length	d_call	clone_size	j_call	v_call
CATSSPSKNIQYF	TGTGCCACCAGCAGCCCCTCCAAAAACATTCAGTACTTC	13	.	.	TRBJ2-4	TRBV15
CASSLRDRVDEKLFF	TGTGCCAGTAGCCTCCGGGACAGGGTCGATGAAAAACTGTTTTTT	15	TRBD1	.	TRBJ1-4	TRBV19
CASSYRVGERTSYEQYF	TGTGCCAGCAGTTACCGTGTAGGGGAAAGGACGTCCTACGAGCAGTACTTC	17	.	.	TRBJ2-7	TRBV6-2/TRBV6-3
CATSRVVTGELFF	TGTGCCACCAGCAGGGTTGTGACCGGGGAGCTGTTTTTT	13	.	.	TRBJ2-2	TRBV6-5
CASSSPLGGASGTNEKLFF	TGCGCCAGCAGCTCCCCCTTAGGGGGGGCGTCTGGAACTAATGAAAAACTGTTTTTT	19	.	once	TRBJ1-4	TRBV5-1
CASSLAGGTNEKLFF	TGCGCCAGCAGCTTGGCTGGGGGGACGAACGAAAAACTGTTTTTT	15	.	.	TRBJ1-4	TRBV5-1
CASSPSYSGELFF	TGTGCCAGCAGCCCGTCTTATTCCGGGGAGCTGTTTTTT	13	.	.	TRBJ2-2	TRBV3-1/TRBV3-2
CASTSRTSGGLNFYNEQFF	TGTGCCAGTACCTCCAGGACTAGCGGGGGCCTTAACTTCTACAATGAGCAGTTCTTC	19	TRBD2	.	TRBJ2-1	TRBV19
CATSAAKTGEQYF	TGTGCCACCAGTGCCGCCAAGACGGGCGAGCAGTACTTC	13	.	.	TRBJ2-7	TRBV24-1
CAISETAFNEKLFF	TGTGCCATCAGCGAGACAGCTTTTAATGAAAAACTGTTTTTT	14	.	.	TRBJ1-4	TRBV10-3